The rows below give T cell receptor beta chains drawn from one sample of a study of T cells in Graves' hyperthyroidism and ophthalmopathy. TCRdb re-called the multiplex PCR reads with MiXCR, one entry per CDR3 protein. The sample has approximately 420,000 distinct CDR3 sequences, about an eighth seen once. The specimen was blood. The receptors originated from a woman in her late teens or twenties with Graves' hyperthyroidism. The CDR3 runs from the conserved cysteine through the conserved F or W. Each record gives: D gene, V gene, J gene, clone size, CDR3 DNA, CDR3 protein. The D gene is left open where the match is weak. Rows give clone size only sometimes, using once, few, many, or a class for an expanded clone.

NA	TRBV6-2/TRBV6-3	TRBJ1-1	many	TGTGCCAGCAAATTTGGGACGGATAACACTGAAGCTTTCTTT	CASKFGTDNTEAFF
TRBD2	TRBV7-2	TRBJ2-1	many	TGTGCCAGCAGCTTCACACTAGCGGCGAACAATGAGCAGTTCTTC	CASSFTLAANNEQFF
NA	TRBV3-1	TRBJ2-5	few	TGTGCCAGCAGCCCGCCGCCTGGGTGGGGGATTATGGAGACCCAGTACTTC	CASSPPPGWGIMETQYF
TRBD2	TRBV4-1	TRBJ2-2	few	TGCGCCAGCAGCCAAGATCCCGGGGGGTTGGCCGGGGAGCTGTTTTTT	CASSQDPGGLAGELFF
TRBD1	TRBV4-2	TRBJ1-2	NA	TGTGCCAGCAGCCAAGCCTCGGGACAGGGGGTTAGTGGCTATGGCTACACCTTC	CASSQASGQGVSGYGYTF
TRBD1	TRBV30	TRBJ1-2	NA	TGTGCCTGGAGTGTAATTCAGGGGGCAGAGGGCTACACCTTC	CAWSVIQGAEGYTF
TRBD1	TRBV11-3	TRBJ2-1	many	TGTGCCAGCAGCGGAAAGGACAGGGTCAATGAGCAGTTCTTC	CASSGKDRVNEQFF
NA	TRBV20-1	TRBJ1-5	NA	TGCAGTGCCGTGACTAGCGATCAGCCCCAGCATTTT	CSAVTSDQPQHF
TRBD1	TRBV10-2	TRBJ1-1	many	TGCGCCAGCAGTGAGCGCAGGGGGTACGGAGCTTTCTTT	CASSERRGYGAFF
NA	TRBV12-3/TRBV12-4	TRBJ1-2	many	TGTGCCAGCAGTTTAGAACGGCAGGGACGCTATGGCTACACCTTC	CASSLERQGRYGYTF
TRBD1	TRBV5-6	TRBJ2-1	few	TGTGCCAGCAGCTTCCGGGACAGGCGATACAATGAGCAGTTCTTC	CASSFRDRRYNEQFF
TRBD1	TRBV2	TRBJ1-5	many	TGTGCCAGCCGTAAAGACAGGGGAGACAATCAGCCCCAGCATTTT	CASRKDRGDNQPQHF
TRBD1	TRBV27	TRBJ1-2	many	TGTGCCAGCAGTTTAGCAGGGGGAGGCTATGGCTACACCTTC	CASSLAGGGYGYTF
TRBD1	TRBV6-5	TRBJ2-5	NA	TGTGCCAGCAGTTACCGGGACAGGGGGCCCGAGACCCAGTACTTC	CASSYRDRGPETQYF
TRBD1	TRBV11-1	TRBJ2-7	few	TGTGCCAGCAGCCCCGGGACAGTCTATTACGAGCAGTACTTC	CASSPGTVYYEQYF
NA	TRBV5-1	TRBJ2-7	NA	TGCGCCAGCAGCTTCCTCAGGGGAACCTACGAGCAGTACTTC	CASSFLRGTYEQYF